The sample holds a few counts of the clone carrying this T cell receptor (beta chain). Its target is not known. The investigators reverse transcribed all of the isolated RNA, so they sequenced expressed TCRB transcripts. TCRdb keeps only in-frame clones here, not all; method: immunoSEQ multiplex PCR. The sample gives 200,000 to 250,000 clones, roughly an eighth of which show up once; more than 0.02% is in the top ten. These data come from a study of beta chain features in type 1 diabetes. Study at large: Sorted cells numbering over 95,000,000 were examined across all samples. Findings of the study overall: Within the patient group, naive, central memory and Treg TCRB repertoires appeared more similar to each other than within healthy donors. Shortening that was moderate but significant affected the TCRB CDR3s of Type 1 diabetes patients in all four CD4+ subsets.

The CDR3 consists of 13 residues. The ends were cut back, 5 bases at V and 2 bases at J, with 6 bases in the middle. The V gene's germline CDR1 is SGHTA and CDR2 FQGNSA. V is TRBV7-2 and J is TRBJ1-4; D is undetermined. The source is a woman aged 40 to 50 in good health. Sequencing input: naive CD4+ T cells from blood. The CDR3 nucleotides are TGTGCCAGCAGCCCGTCGACTAATGAAAAACTGTTTTTT. Translating it yields CASSPSTNEKLFF. Supplemented by reference TRBV7-2 and TRBJ1-4, the full variable domain reads GAGVSQSPSNKVTEKGKDVELRCDPISGHTALYWYRQSLGQGLEFLIYFQGNSAPDKSGLPSDRFSAERTGGSVSTLTIQRTQQEDSAVYLCASSPSTNEKLFFGSGTQLSVL.